The T cell receptor beta chain under discussion was sequenced for a study of blood T cell repertoires in COVID-19. Turning to the study itself: Samples of COVID-19 (acute and convalescent) were obtained from the United States, Italy and Spain. Sample material is recorded as cDNA or gDNA derived from T cells, B-cell-depleted T cells, or PBMCs.

In the source study's methods: Researchers report that nucleated cell counts were estimated from reference gene primer amplification. This table comes from immunoSEQ multiplex PCR, and its TCRdb copy is limited to in-frame clones, with some not included. From that table come the V and J calls and clone size; the DNA was used to work out D and trimming. The table includes about 240,000 clones, about 86% detected once. The germline CDR1 and CDR2 sequences are SGHRS and YFSETQ. Trimming shortened V by 5 bases and J by 0 bases, and 12 bases separated the two germline ends. This CDR3 is 14 amino acids long. This clone was observed once.

The TCR comes from an elderly woman with acute or convalescent COVID-19. Material: peripheral blood. The V call is TRBV5-1, the J call TRBJ2-7; D possibly corresponds to TRBD2 (6 bases). CDR3 DNA sequence: TGCGCCAGCAGGTCGGGAGCAAGCTCCTACGAGCAGTACTTC. Amino acids: CASRSGASSYEQYF.